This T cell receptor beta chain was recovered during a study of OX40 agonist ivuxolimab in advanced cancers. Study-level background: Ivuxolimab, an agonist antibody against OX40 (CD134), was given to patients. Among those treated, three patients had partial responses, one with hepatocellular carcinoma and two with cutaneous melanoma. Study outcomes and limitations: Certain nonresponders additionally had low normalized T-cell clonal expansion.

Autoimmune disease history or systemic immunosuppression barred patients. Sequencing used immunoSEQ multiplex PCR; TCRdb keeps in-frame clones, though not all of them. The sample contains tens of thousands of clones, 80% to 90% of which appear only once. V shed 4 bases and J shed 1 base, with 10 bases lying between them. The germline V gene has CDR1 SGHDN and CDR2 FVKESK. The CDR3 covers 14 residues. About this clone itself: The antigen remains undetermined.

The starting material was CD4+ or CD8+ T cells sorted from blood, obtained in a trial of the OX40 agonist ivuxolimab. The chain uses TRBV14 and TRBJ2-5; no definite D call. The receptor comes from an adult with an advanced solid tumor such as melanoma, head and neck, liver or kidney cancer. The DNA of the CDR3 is TGTGCCAGCAGCCCACATAGTGGCCAAGAGACCCAGTACTTC. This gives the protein CASSPHSGQETQYF.